This TCR beta chain is from a study of T cell changes during pregnancy in multiple sclerosis (dated by TCRdb to between 2018 and 2020). A note on the overall study: Changes in the T cell repertoire over the course of pregnancy were examined in this study in women with multiple sclerosis.

In regard to this clone: This receptor's antigen is unknown. The sample holds no much larger clone one base away, and base qualities are not on file.

The CDR3 numbers 16 residues from cysteine through phenylalanine. CDR3 DNA is the only sequence kept; it has 48 bases, read in frame from the first base. Reading the germline V gene (reference sequence) gives CDR1 SEHNR and CDR2 FQNEAQ. At the junction V is shortened by 5 bases and J by 3 bases; bases outside the gene matches: 8. Libraries were constructed by the immunoSEQ multiplex PCR assay. In its TCRdb copy, this immuneACCESS table keeps in-frame sequences only and misses some clones. Where compared with another copy, unresolved V genes explain less than half of these, and the others have no known cause. The table for this sample lists over 100,000 clones; approximately 90% of them were counted only once. Roughly 1.4% of the sample comes from the top ten.

This sample comprised peripheral blood, obtained in the third trimester of pregnancy. The clonotype originates from a female donor with multiple sclerosis, enrolled in a pregnancy study. The chain is encoded by TRBV7-9 joined to TRBJ1-3; 9 bases in the middle match TRBD1. The CDR3 reads as follows: CASSQNRGRGGNTIYF. The DNA is TGTGCCAGCAGCCAAAACAGGGGGCGAGGTGGAAACACCATATATTTT.